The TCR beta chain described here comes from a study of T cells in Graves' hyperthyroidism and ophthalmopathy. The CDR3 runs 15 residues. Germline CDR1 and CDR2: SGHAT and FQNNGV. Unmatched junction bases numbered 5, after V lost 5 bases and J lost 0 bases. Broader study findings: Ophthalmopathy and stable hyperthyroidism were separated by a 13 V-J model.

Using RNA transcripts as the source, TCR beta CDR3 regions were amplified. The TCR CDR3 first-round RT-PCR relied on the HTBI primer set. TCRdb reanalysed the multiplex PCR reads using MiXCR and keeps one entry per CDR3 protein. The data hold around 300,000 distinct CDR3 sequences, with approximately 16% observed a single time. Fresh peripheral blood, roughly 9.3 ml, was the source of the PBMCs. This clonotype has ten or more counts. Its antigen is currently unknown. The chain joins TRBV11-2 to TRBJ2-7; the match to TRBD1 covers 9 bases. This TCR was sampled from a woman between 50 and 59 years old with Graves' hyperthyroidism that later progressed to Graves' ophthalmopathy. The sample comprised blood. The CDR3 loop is CASSQPGQGSYEQYF. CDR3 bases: TGTGCCAGCAGCCAACCGGGACAGGGCTCCTACGAGCAGTACTTC. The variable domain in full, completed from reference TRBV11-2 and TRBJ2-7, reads EAGVAQSPRYKIIEKRQSVAFWCNPISGHATLYWYQQILGQGPKLLIQFQNNGVVDDSQLPKDRFSAERLKGVDSTLKIQPAKLEDSAVYLCASSQPGQGSYEQYFGPGTRLTVT.